This T cell receptor (beta chain) was captured in a study of CD8 T cells in Susac syndrome. Fulfillment of recently defined diagnostic criteria for definite or probable disease was shown by the patients with Susac syndrome. Only one count was recorded for this clonotype. This CDR3 is built from 12 residues. The germline CDR1 and CDR2 sequences are SGHDT and YYEEEE. The germline V and J ends were trimmed by 6 bases and 15 bases, with 19 bases remaining between them. The RNA, about 0.45 to 1 ug, was put through reverse transcription using random hexamers. The amplification used immunoSEQ multiplex PCR on TCR beta CDR3; it spanned 54 Vbeta and 13 Jbeta. In TCRdb, the immunoSEQ multiplex PCR reads were re-called with MiXCR into one record per CDR3 protein. The repertoire holds 140,000 or so distinct CDR3 sequences, with around 95% as singletons.

Input material: CD4+ T cells from PBMCs. This chain links TRBV5-6 with TRBJ2-1; D unresolved. The receptor was isolated from a human donor with Susac syndrome. CDR3 DNA sequence: TGTGCCAGCACCACGGTCGCGACCTCTCTGTTCTTC. Translated, it gives CASTTVATSLFF.